This T cell receptor beta chain was recovered during a study of PD-1 blockade in classical Hodgkin lymphoma. Across the study: Patients were dosed intravenously with nivolumab at 3 mg/kg every 2 weeks. Study observations and caveats: Complete responders entered with baseline diversity on par with newly diagnosed patients, the results showed. Reports described newly diagnosed patients as having lower baseline TCR diversity than healthy donors. There was a significant rise in CD4+ TCR diversity by C4D1, with no such rise for CD8+.

Sequenced by immunoSEQ multiplex PCR; TCRdb stores in-frame clones only, minus some. The sample lists about 40,000 clones, 85% to 90% occurring once. No patient escaped relapse after autologous stem cell transplantation, and brentuximab vedotin exposure varied. To note about this clone: Antigen: not known.

The V end lost 0 bases, the J end lost 5 bases, and 8 bases lay between the germline ends. The length of the CDR3 is 13 residues. CDR1 is SGDLS and CDR2 is YYNGEE in the germline V gene. The sequenced sample was peripheral blood mononuclear cells (PBMCs), obtained at baseline. The source is a human donor with classical Hodgkin lymphoma. This chain connects TRBV9 to TRBJ1-2, with a weak D call TRBD1 (5 bases). In nucleotides, the CDR3 is TGTGCCAGCAGCGTAGCAGAGGGGTATGGCTACACCTTC. It translates to CASSVAEGYGYTF.